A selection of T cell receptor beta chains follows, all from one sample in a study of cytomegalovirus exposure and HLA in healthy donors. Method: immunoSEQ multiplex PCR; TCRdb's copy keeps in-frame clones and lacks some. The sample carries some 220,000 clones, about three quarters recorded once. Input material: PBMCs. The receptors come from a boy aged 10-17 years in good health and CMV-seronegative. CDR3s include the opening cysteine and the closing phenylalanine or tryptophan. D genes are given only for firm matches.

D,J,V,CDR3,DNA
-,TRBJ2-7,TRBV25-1,CASSEYGTGYEQYF,TGTGCCAGCAGTGAATATGGAACAGGGTACGAGCAGTACTTC
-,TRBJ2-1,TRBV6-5,CASSYAGNEQFF,TGTGCCAGCAGTTACGCGGGCAATGAGCAGTTCTTC
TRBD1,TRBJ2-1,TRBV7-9,CASSLPPGQGVIRGNEQFF,TGTGCCAGCAGCTTACCCCCCGGACAGGGGGTGATTCGTGGGAATGAGCAGTTCTTC
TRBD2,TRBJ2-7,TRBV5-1,CASSFKSGRDYEQYF,TGCGCCAGCAGCTTTAAAAGCGGGAGAGACTACGAGCAGTACTTC
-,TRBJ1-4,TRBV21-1,CASSNPTLLGEKLFF,TGTGCCAGCAGCAACCCGACACTTTTGGGTGAAAAACTGTTTTTT
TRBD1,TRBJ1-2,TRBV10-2,CASSDGTGLRYGYTF,TGCGCCAGCAGTGACGGGACAGGGCTTCGGTATGGCTACACCTTC
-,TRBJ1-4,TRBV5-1,CASSPGETTNEKLFF,TGCGCCAGCAGCCCAGGGGAAACAACTAATGAAAAACTGTTTTTT
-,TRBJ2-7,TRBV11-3,CASSSLPRQGTYEQYF,TGTGCCAGCAGCTCCCTCCCTCGGCAGGGAACCTACGAGCAGTACTTC
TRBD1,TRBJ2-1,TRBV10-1,CASSELSAGGNEQFF,TGCGCCAGCAGTGAGTTATCCGCAGGGGGCAATGAGCAGTTCTTC
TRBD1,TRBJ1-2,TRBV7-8,CASSPTGGDYGYTF,TGTGCCAGCAGCCCCACAGGGGGCGACTATGGCTACACCTTC
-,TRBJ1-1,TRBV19,CASRMGATGLSAFF,TGTGCCAGTAGAATGGGGGCCACAGGGTTGTCAGCTTTCTTT
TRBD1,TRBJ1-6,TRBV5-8,CASSPGRGSGSYNSPLHF,TGTGCCAGCAGCCCCGGCAGGGGGTCAGGGTCCTATAATTCACCCCTCCACTTT